This section outlines one TCR beta chain sequence together with its context. This sample stems from a study of blood T cells in healthy people across ages. Isolation per sample recovered at least 6.5 million PBMCs. Together with a sample-barcoded 5' primer, a J-beta primer mix was included in a second PCR lasting roughly 7 to 11 cycles. TCRdb itself ran the 5' RACE reads through MiXCR, one entry per CDR3 protein. This sample yields some 1.5 million distinct CDR3 sequences, of which roughly 27% are seen a single time; more than 6% belongs to the top ten. This receptor was identified in a woman in her 30s in good health. Sequenced: blood.

In DNA form, the CDR3 reads TGTGCCAGCAGTTTAGTTTCACCCCTCCACTTT. Amino acid sequence: CASSLVSPLHF. This chain joins TRBV28 and TRBJ1-6, with D unresolved. Trimming stripped 2 bases from V and 9 bases from J, with 2 bases between. Germline V gene data show CDR1 as MDHEN and CDR2 as SYDVKM. The CDR3 is made up of 11 amino acids.